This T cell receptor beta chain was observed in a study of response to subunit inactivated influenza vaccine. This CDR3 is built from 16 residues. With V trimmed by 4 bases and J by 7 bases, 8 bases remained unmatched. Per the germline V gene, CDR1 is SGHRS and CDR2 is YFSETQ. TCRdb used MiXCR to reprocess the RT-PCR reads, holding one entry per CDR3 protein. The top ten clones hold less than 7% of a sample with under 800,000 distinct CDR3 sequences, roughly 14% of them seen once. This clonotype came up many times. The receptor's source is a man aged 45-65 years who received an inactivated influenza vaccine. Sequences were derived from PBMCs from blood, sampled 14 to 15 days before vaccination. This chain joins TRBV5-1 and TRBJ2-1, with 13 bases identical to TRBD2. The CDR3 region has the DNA TGCGCCAGCAGCGCACTAGCGGGGGGGGCAGGAAATGAGCAGTTCTTC. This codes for CASSALAGGAGNEQFF.